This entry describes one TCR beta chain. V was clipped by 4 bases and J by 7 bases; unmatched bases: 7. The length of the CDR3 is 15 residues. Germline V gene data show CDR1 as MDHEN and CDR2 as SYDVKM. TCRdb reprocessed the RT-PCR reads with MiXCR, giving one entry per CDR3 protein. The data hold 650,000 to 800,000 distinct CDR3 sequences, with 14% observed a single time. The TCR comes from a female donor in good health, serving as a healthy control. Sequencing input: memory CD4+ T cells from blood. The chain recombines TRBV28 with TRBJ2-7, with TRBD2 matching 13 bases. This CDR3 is CASSSRLAGGEEQYF. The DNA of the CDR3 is TGTGCCAGCAGTTCTAGACTAGCGGGAGGAGAAGAGCAGTACTTC.